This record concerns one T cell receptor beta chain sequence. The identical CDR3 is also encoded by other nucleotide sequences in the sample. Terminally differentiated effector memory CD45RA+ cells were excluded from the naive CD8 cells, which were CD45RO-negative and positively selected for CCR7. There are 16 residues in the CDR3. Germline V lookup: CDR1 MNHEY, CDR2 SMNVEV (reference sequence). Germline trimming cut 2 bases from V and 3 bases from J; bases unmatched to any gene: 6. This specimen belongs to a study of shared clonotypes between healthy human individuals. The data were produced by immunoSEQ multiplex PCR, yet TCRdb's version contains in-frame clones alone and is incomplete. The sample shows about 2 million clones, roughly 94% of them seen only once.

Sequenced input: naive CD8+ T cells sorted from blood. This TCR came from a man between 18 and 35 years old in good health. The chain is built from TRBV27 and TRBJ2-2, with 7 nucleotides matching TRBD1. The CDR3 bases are TGTGCCAGCAGTTTAGTAGGGGGCCTCGACACCGGGGAGCTGTTTTTT. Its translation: CASSLVGGLDTGELFF.